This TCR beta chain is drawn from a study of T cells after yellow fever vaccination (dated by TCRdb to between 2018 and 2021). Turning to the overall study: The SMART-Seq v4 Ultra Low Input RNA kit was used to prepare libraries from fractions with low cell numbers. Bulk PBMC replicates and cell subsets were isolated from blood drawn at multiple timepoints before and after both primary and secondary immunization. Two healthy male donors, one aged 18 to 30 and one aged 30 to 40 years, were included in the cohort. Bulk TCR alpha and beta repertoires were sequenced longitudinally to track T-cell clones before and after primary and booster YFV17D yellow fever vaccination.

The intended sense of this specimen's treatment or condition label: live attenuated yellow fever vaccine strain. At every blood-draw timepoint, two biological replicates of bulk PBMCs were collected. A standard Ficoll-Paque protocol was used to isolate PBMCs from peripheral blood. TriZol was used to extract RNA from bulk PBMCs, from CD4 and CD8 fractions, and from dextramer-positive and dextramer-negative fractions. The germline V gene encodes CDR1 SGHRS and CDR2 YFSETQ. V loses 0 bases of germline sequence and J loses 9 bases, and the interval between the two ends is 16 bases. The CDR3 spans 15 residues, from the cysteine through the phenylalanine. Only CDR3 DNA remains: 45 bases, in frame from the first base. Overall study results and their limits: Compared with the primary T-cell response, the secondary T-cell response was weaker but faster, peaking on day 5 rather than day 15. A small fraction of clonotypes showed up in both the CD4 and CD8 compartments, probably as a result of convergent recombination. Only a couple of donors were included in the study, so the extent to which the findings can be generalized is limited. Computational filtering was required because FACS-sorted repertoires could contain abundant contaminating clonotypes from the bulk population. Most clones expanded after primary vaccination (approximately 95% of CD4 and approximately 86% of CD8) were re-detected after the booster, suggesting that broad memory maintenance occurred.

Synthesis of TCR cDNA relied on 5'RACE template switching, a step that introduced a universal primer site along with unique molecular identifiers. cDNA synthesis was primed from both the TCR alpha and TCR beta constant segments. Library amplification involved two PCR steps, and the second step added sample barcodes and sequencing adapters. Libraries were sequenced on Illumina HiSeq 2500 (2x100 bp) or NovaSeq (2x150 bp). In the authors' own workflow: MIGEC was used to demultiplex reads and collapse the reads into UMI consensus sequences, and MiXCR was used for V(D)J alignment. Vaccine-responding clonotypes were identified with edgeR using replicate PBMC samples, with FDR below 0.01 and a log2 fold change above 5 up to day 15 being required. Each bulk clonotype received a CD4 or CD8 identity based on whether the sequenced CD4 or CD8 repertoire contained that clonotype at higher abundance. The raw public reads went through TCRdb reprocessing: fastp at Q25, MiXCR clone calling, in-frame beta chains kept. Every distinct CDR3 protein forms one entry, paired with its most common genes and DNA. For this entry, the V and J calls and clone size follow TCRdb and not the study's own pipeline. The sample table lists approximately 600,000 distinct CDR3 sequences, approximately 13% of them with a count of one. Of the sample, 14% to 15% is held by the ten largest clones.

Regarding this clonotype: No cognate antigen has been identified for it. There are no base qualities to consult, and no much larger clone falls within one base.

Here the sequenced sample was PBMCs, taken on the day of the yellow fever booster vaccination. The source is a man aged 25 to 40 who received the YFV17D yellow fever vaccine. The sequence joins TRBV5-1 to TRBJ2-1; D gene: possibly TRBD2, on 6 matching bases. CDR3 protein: CASSLGGTGEGEQFF. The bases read TGCGCCAGCAGCTTGGGCGGGACTGGTGAGGGTGAGCAGTTCTTC.